The entry that follows covers one T cell receptor beta chain sequence. Its recognized antigen is unknown. Base qualities are not at hand, and no much larger clone is one base apart. This record comes from a study of post-analysis software for immune sequencing data (dated by TCRdb to between 2015 and 2017). Broadly, across the study: The recorded disease courses included relapsing-remitting, secondary progressive and progressive-relapsing multiple sclerosis, and some patients had no subtype annotation. The multiple sclerosis patient repertoires were compared with roughly twelve previously published healthy control repertoires from donors aged about 6 to 26 years. A subset of samples was prepared in parallel using single-end sample barcoding, then pooled and co-amplified after Illumina adapter ligation. Broad study findings and their caveats: Direct clustering with F measure showed strong co-clustering of samples prepared in the same batch, prompting a batch-effect correction. Significantly lower normalized Chao1 diversity was found in multiple sclerosis patients than in controls, suggesting substantial peripheral T-cell clonal expansion. Patients showed significantly higher frequencies than controls for a handful of TRBV segments, among them TRBV5-6, TRBV5-1 and TRBV20-1. The multiple sclerosis patient group was slightly younger than the control group.

To demonstrate the VDJtools post-analysis software, TCR beta repertoires were profiled from the peripheral blood of some 12 young patients with multiple sclerosis. The patients with multiple sclerosis were children and adolescents between 6 and 15 years of age. The receptor library was made with PCR. Sequencing relied on an Illumina HiSeq 2500. To reduce PCR and sequencing biases, unique molecular identifiers were built into the TCR beta cDNA libraries. Every 1 to 10 million input T cells yielded about 500,000 cDNA molecules, meaning each molecule approximated one T cell. The patient libraries were prepared and sequenced with the same protocol used for the earlier healthy control dataset. Within a given batch, samples were prepared together, multiplexed and sequenced on the same HiSeq lane. The published analysis was carried out like this. MIGEC was used to process the raw barcoded reads, and molecular identifier groups with only a single read were discarded before consensus assembly and CDR3 extraction. Clonotype tables were post-analysed with VDJtools, normalizing diversity by down-sampling all datasets to the smallest sample size. Repertoire overlap clustering matched CDR3 amino acid but not nucleotide sequences to correct batch-related cross-sample contamination. Using fastp at Q25 and MiXCR, TCRdb reprocessed the public reads and kept productive beta chains. Duplicate CDR3 protein sequences are folded into a single record with the most common DNA and genes. For this entry, the V and J calls and clone size follow TCRdb and not the study's own pipeline. The table for this sample lists about 430,000 distinct CDR3 sequences; over 30% of them were counted only once. Less than 8% of the sample rests with the top ten.

The CDR3 holds 13 amino acids from the cysteine to the phenylalanine. Just CDR3 DNA is preserved here, 39 bases in frame from base 1. Sequences SQVTM (CDR1) and ANQGSEA (CDR2) are obtained from the germline V gene. V and J lose 3 bases and 5 bases, and a span of 14 bases separates them. The rearranged segments are TRBV29-1 and TRBJ2-7, and possibly TRBD1, on 6 matching bases. This TCR was recovered from a girl aged 2 to 9 with multiple sclerosis. The sample consisted of blood. DNA sequence: TGCAGCGTTGACGCAGGGGTATTGCACGAGCAGTACTTC. Translation gives CSVDAGVLHEQYF.